Listed here are 25 T cell receptor beta chains from one sample, sequenced in a study of blood T cells in healthy people across ages. The use of a sample-barcoded 5' primer and a J-beta primer mix characterized a second PCR of about 6 to 12 cycles. TCRdb re-analysed the 5' RACE reads in MiXCR, keeping a single row per CDR3 protein. The profile covers fewer than 1,200,000 distinct CDR3 sequences, with less than 25% appearing a single time and less than 0.85% taken by the ten largest. These data are also associated with another study on T cells of mothers and their children.

The sample was blood. All receptors derive from a girl aged 2 to 9 in good health.

The sample holds a few counts of this clonotype. The chain has TRBV5-1 and TRBJ2-7; D is possibly TRBD1 or TRBD2 (5 bases each). The CDR3 is made up of 13 amino acids. Germline V gives CDR1 SGHRS, CDR2 YFSETQ. V dropped 10 bases and J dropped 6 bases, with 20 bases sitting between them. The CDR3 loop is CASRTDGDREQYF. Here the CDR3 DNA reads TGCGCCTCAAGGACGGACGGGGACCGCGAGCAGTACTTC.

The V and J genes are TRBV7-2 and TRBJ2-2, with a weak D call TRBD2 (5 bases). Trimming stripped 1 base from V and 5 bases from J, with 14 bases between. Per the germline V gene, CDR1 is SGHTA and CDR2 is FQGNSA. The CDR3 covers 16 residues. The CDR3 bases are TGTGCCAGCAGCTTAGGAACTCCTCGGGGTACCGGGGAGCTGTTTTTT. It yields the protein CASSLGTPRGTGELFF.

This rearrangement joins TRBV21-1 to TRBJ2-7; TRBD1 is taken as the D call from the table, unchecked against the DNA. TRBV21-1 is deemed a pseudogene. The CDR3 consists of 17 residues. The DNA for the CDR3 is TGTGCCAGCGCCACTAATACTTCCACGGACAGTCCCTACGAGCAGTACTTC. Its protein is CASATNTSTDSPYEQYF.

This clonotype was detected only a few times. The chain links TRBV29-1 to TRBJ2-7, with a tentative D call TRBD2 (6 bases). The CDR3 runs 14 residues. The germline V and J ends were trimmed by 6 bases and 4 bases, with 19 bases remaining between them. The germline V gene encodes CDR1 SQVTM and CDR2 ANQGSEA. CDR3 sequence: CSVASGTSSYEQYF. The CDR3 nucleotides are TGCAGCGTCGCTTCCGGGACTTCTAGTTACGAGCAGTACTTC.

This clonotype has a handful of counts. This chain joins TRBV2 and TRBJ2-3; a possible D gene is TRBD1 (6 bases). Trimming stripped 7 bases from V and 4 bases from J, with 18 bases between. CDR3 length equals 15 residues. The germline V gene encodes CDR1 SNHLY and CDR2 FYNNEI. The CDR3 region is CASTSQTGLPDTQYF. In nucleotides, the CDR3 is TGTGCCAGCACTTCCCAAACAGGGTTGCCAGATACGCAGTATTTT. The whole variable domain, filled in from reference TRBV2 and TRBJ2-3, reads EPEVTQTPSHQVTQMGQEVILRCVPISNHLYFYWYRQILGQKVEFLVSFYNNEISEKSEIFDDQFSVERPDGSNFTLKIRSTKLEDSAMYFCASTSQTGLPDTQYFGPGTRLTVL.

The J gene is TRBJ2-3, the V gene TRBV5-8; D unresolved. The V gene lost 4 bases and the J gene lost 1 base, with 16 bases spanning the gap. The CDR3 has 16 residues. From germline, CDR1 is SGHTS and CDR2 YDEGEE. CDR3 sequence reads: CASSPVVEAGTDTQYF. The CDR3 bases are TGTGCCAGCAGCCCCGTGGTTGAGGCGGGCACAGATACGCAGTATTTT.

J is TRBJ1-3 and V is TRBV9; D perhaps matches TRBD1 (6 bases). This CDR3 has 18 residues. V gave up 0 bases and J gave up 0 bases, with 16 bases separating them. CDR1 is SGDLS, CDR2 YYNGEE, per germline. CDR3 region: CASSVEGTLSPSGNTIYF. CDR3 bases: TGTGCCAGCAGCGTAGAGGGGACACTCTCACCCTCTGGAAACACCATATATTTT.

J is TRBJ2-5 and V is TRBV20-1; D ambiguous. There are 11 residues in the CDR3. CDR1 and CDR2 from the germline V gene are DFQATT and SNEGSKA (reference sequence). V was clipped by 5 bases and J by 5 bases, with 9 bases between them. CDR3 DNA sequence: TGCAGTGCTGGGCTATCGGAGACCCAGTACTTC. Its protein is CSAGLSETQYF.

The gene calls are TRBV7-2 and TRBJ2-1; possible D gene TRBD2, 6 bases. V lost 7 bases, J lost 2 bases, and 15 bases lay in between. Germline V lookup: CDR1 SGHTA, CDR2 FQGNSA. The CDR3 loop spans 15 amino acids. The CDR3 coding sequence is TGTGCCAGCACCTCAGGTGGCGGGACCTACAATGAGCAGTTCTTC. Protein: CASTSGGGTYNEQFF.

This clonotype has just one count. No conserved phenylalanine or tryptophan ends this CDR3, so it is likely a read error. This chain connects TRBV20-1 to TRBJ2-7, with 10 bases lining up with TRBD2. Germline lookup yields CDR1 DFQATT and CDR2 SNEGSKA (reference sequence). The trim removed 0 bases at V and 0 bases at J, leaving 2 bases unmatched. The CDR3 length is 15 residues. This CDR3 reads CSARDLAGDSYEQYS. The DNA for the CDR3 is TGCAGTGCTAGAGATCTAGCGGGAGACTCCTACGAGCAGTACTCC.

This clonotype was counted once. The rearrangement joins TRBV10-3 to TRBJ2-5; 13 bases map to TRBD2. V dropped 5 bases and J dropped 5; count of bases not matched to a gene: 5. The CDR3 is made up of 15 amino acids. Looked up from germline, CDR1 is ENHRY and CDR2 is SYGVKD. CDR3 DNA: TGTGCCATCAGTCCGACTAGCGGGGGGCCGGAGACCCAGTACTTC. Its protein product is CAISPTSGGPETQYF.

The rearrangement uses TRBV6-6 and TRBJ1-1; D is undetermined. The CDR3 is 12 amino acids. Between the trimmed V and J ends, which lost 2 bases and 6 bases, there was a span of 7 bases. Looked up from germline, CDR1 is MNHNY and CDR2 is SVGAGI (reference sequence). In DNA, the CDR3 is TGTGCCAGCAGTTACACCGACTCTGAAGCTTTCTTT. Residues: CASSYTDSEAFF.

The chain is built from TRBV29-1 and TRBJ2-1, with 16 bases lining up with TRBD2. Germline CDR1 and CDR2: SQVTM and ANQGSEA. CDR3 size: 14 residues. Germline trimming cut 6 bases from V and 9 bases from J; bases unmatched to any gene: 5. In nucleotides, the CDR3 is TGCAGCGTCTTTGGGACTAGCGGGAGGGCTGAGCAGTTCTTC. Its protein is CSVFGTSGRAEQFF.

The chain joins TRBV10-3 to TRBJ1-5, with no clear D. The CDR3 extends over 14 amino acids. CDR1 is ENHRY, CDR2 SYGVKD, per germline. V lost 6 bases and J 5 bases, leaving 14 bases between the germline ends. Here the CDR3 reads CAISDIFGDQPQHF. The CDR3 DNA reads TGTGCCATCAGCGATATCTTCGGAGATCAGCCCCAGCATTTT.

The rearrangement uses TRBV28 and TRBJ2-1; 7 positions agree with TRBD2. The CDR3 length is 15 residues. Germline CDR1 MDHEN, CDR2 SYDVKM. Trimming removed 6 bases from V and 6 bases from J; junction bases left unmatched: 11. CDR3 coding DNA: TGTGCCAGCAGGCAAGGGGACTACCTTTTCAATGAGCAGTTCTTC. It yields the protein CASRQGDYLFNEQFF.

The chain recombines TRBV15 with TRBJ2-5; 10 nucleotides line up with TRBD2. Germline CDR1 is LNHNV and CDR2 is YYDKDF (reference sequence). The V and J ends lost 1 base and 2 bases, in that order; junction bases with no gene match: 7. This CDR3 has 17 residues. CDR3 coding DNA: TGTGCCACCAGCAGAGTAATGGGACTAGCGCCGCAAGAGACCCAGTACTTC. Protein sequence: CATSRVMGLAPQETQYF.

This clonotype has just a few counts. The V call is TRBV20-1, the J call TRBJ1-2, with D possibly being TRBD1 (5 bases). This CDR3 has 11 residues. CDR1 and CDR2 from the germline V gene are DFQATT and SNEGSKA (reference sequence). The germline V and J ends were trimmed by 5 bases and 7 bases, with 11 bases remaining between them. CDR3 loop: CSALRRAGYTF. In DNA form, the CDR3 reads TGCAGTGCTTTGCGCAGGGCTGGCTACACCTTC.

This clonotype was counted only a few times. The chain is built from TRBV6-4 and TRBJ1-3, with a weak D call TRBD1 (5 bases). The CDR3 runs to 18 residues. Per germline, CDR1 MRHNA and CDR2 SNTAGT. V lost 7 bases and J lost 0, with 22 bases in between. This CDR3 is CASTDSSPTLSSGNTIYF. The CDR3 DNA is TGTGCCAGCACCGACAGCTCGCCCACTCTAAGCTCTGGAAACACCATATATTTT.

This chain connects TRBV20-1 to TRBJ2-7, with a tentative D call TRBD2 (6 bases). Looked up from germline, CDR1 is DFQATT and CDR2 is SNEGSKA (reference sequence). V was cut by 4 bases and J by 6 bases, with 13 bases left in between. This CDR3 region has 12 residues. The CDR3 DNA follows: TGCAGTGCTATATGGAGCGGGCCCGAGCAGTACTTC. Translated, it gives CSAIWSGPEQYF.

The gene calls are TRBV6-5 and TRBJ2-2; no definite D call. Germline V gives CDR1 MNHEY, CDR2 SVGAGI. The V end was cut by 2 bases, the J end by 4 bases, with 5 bases between. The CDR3 contains 13 residues. The CDR3 is CASSYISTGELFF. DNA of the CDR3: TGTGCCAGCAGTTACATCAGCACCGGGGAGCTGTTTTTT.

J is TRBJ2-3 and V is TRBV12-3 or TRBV12-4; TRBD2 is a possible D gene (5 bases). The CDR3 totals 13 residues. Trimming cost V 4 bases and J 3 bases, with 8 bases left between them. CDR3 in DNA: TGTGCCAGCAGTTCTCGGGAAACAGATACGCAGTATTTT. Its translation: CASSSRETDTQYF.

This clonotype was counted only a few times. The CDR3 nucleotides read TGTGTTGAAGGAAACACCATATATTTT. Its translation: CVEGNTIYF. The chain has TRBV21-1 and TRBJ1-3. TRBV21-1 is termed a pseudogene. The CDR3 is 9 amino acids.

With respect to this clonotype: The junction does not match germline at one end; this may be a read error. The chain carries TRBV4-2 and TRBJ2-5, with TRBD1 as a possible D gene (6 bases). Germline V gene data show CDR1 as LGHNA and CDR2 as YNFKEQ. CDR3 size: 13 residues. This CDR3 is CASTETGLETRYF. CDR3 in DNA: TGTGCCAGCACCGAGACAGGTCTGGAGACCCGGTACTTC.

This clonotype was recorded a few times. V and J are TRBV7-2 and TRBJ2-7; D possibly corresponds to TRBD1 (5 bases). The CDR3 has 15 residues. From germline, CDR1 is SGHTA and CDR2 FQGNSA. V was cut by 1 base and J by 3 bases, with 13 bases left in between. CDR3: CASSLVAQEIYEQYF. DNA of the CDR3: TGTGCCAGCAGCTTAGTAGCACAGGAGATCTACGAGCAGTACTTC.

The V gene is TRBV28, the J gene TRBJ2-5, with TRBD1 matching 12 bases. The DNA end lines up better with TRBJ2-1; the J call may be wrong. The germline gives CDR1 MDHEN, CDR2 SYDVKM. This CDR3 contains 14 residues. CDR3 amino acids: CASSRDRGHGEQFF. The CDR3 coding sequence is TGTGCCAGCAGCCGGGACAGGGGGCACGGTGAGCAGTTCTTC.